This is a list of T cell receptor beta chains from one sample in a study of blood T cell repertoires in COVID-19. Sequenced by immunoSEQ multiplex PCR; TCRdb stores in-frame clones only, minus some. Among 240,000 or so clones, approximately 82% were seen once, and the ten largest hold less than 3.5%. The sequenced sample consisted of peripheral blood. These receptors originate from a woman younger than 35 with acute or convalescent COVID-19. Each CDR3 is given with its conserved first and last residue. Each record gives: D gene, V gene, J gene, clone size, CDR3 protein, CDR3 DNA. The D gene is left open where the match is weak. Size tells how often a clone was seen (once, few, many) or the class of an expanded clone, and some rows leave it out.

-	TRBV2	TRBJ2-7	-	CASSEQGNSYEQYF	TGTGCCAGCAGTGAACAGGGCAACTCCTACGAGCAGTACTTC
TRBD1	TRBV7-3	TRBJ2-7	-	CASSQRGRGSGEQYF	TGTGCCAGCAGCCAACGCGGCAGGGGGTCGGGCGAGCAGTACTTC
TRBD1	TRBV19	TRBJ2-1	-	CASSPQGALYNEQFF	TGTGCCAGTAGCCCACAGGGGGCCCTTTACAATGAGCAGTTCTTC
-	TRBV9	TRBJ2-7	once	CASTRASDSYEQYF	TGTGCCAGCACCAGGGCTAGCGATTCCTACGAGCAGTACTTC
-	TRBV6-4	TRBJ2-1	-	CASSPSGSSYNEQFF	TGTGCCAGCAGTCCGAGCGGTAGCTCCTACAATGAGCAGTTCTTC
TRBD1	TRBV23-1	TRBJ1-1	few	CARTPGDRGRRAFF	TGCGCCCGAACTCCCGGGGACAGGGGGCGCCGGGCTTTCTTT
TRBD1	TRBV19	TRBJ2-1	once	CASSTNPPHRGIYNEQFF	TGTGCCAGTAGTACAAATCCCCCTCACAGGGGTATCTACAATGAGCAGTTCTTC
-	TRBV27	TRBJ1-2	-	CASGGGLYTRYTF	TGTGCCAGCGGGGGGGGGTTATATACCCGCTACACCTTC
TRBD2	TRBV11-2	TRBJ2-2	-	CASSLGTSPTGELFF	TGTGCCAGCAGCCTGGGGACTAGCCCTACCGGGGAGCTGTTTTTT
-	TRBV6-5	TRBJ1-1	-	CPLPQATEAFF	TGTCCACTCCCACAGGCGACTGAAGCTTTCTTT
-	TRBV20-1	TRBJ2-7	-	CSASPLAGDYEQYF	TGCAGTGCTAGTCCCCTAGCCGGAGACTACGAGCAGTACTTC
-	TRBV6-5	TRBJ2-1	-	CASSYSAGRSYNEQFF	TGTGCCAGCAGTTACTCTGCAGGGAGGTCCTACAATGAGCAGTTCTTC
TRBD1	TRBV5-1	TRBJ1-4	few	CASSSHHGEGATNEKLFF	TGCGCCAGCAGCTCCCACCACGGTGAGGGGGCCACTAATGAAAAACTGTTTTTT
-	TRBV6-2/TRBV6-3	TRBJ2-3	few	CASSYSSPGDTQYF	TGTGCCAGCAGTTACTCCTCTCCAGGAGATACGCAGTATTTT
TRBD1	TRBV30	TRBJ1-5	-	CAWSAQFRGRNQPQHF	TGTGCCTGGAGTGCCCAATTCAGGGGGAGGAATCAGCCCCAGCATTTT
-	TRBV5-1	TRBJ2-1	-	CASSLALLTGGRYNEQFF	TGCGCCAGCAGCTTGGCCTTATTGACAGGAGGACGATACAATGAGCAGTTCTTC
TRBD1	TRBV12-3/TRBV12-4	TRBJ1-5	-	CASRTGGVGPQHF	TGTGCCAGCAGAACAGGGGGCGTTGGGCCCCAGCATTTT
TRBD2	TRBV27	TRBJ2-7	-	CASTGGSGSFYEQYF	TGTGCCAGCACCGGAGGAAGCGGGAGTTTTTACGAGCAGTACTTC
-	TRBV19	TRBJ2-1	-	CASSITGHPHNEQFF	TGTGCCAGTAGTATAACAGGGCATCCCCACAATGAGCAGTTCTTC
TRBD1	TRBV18	TRBJ1-1	-	CASSQGTGGTEAFF	TGTGCCAGCTCACAAGGGACAGGGGGAACTGAAGCTTTCTTT
TRBD2	TRBV6-2/TRBV6-3	TRBJ2-5	-	CASSPGGGGETQYF	TGTGCCAGCAGTCCCGGAGGCGGGGGGGAGACCCAGTACTTC
TRBD2	TRBV4-3	TRBJ2-3	medium-sized	CASSQDIPSGRDSGTDTQYF	TGCGCCAGCAGCCAAGATATCCCCAGCGGGAGAGATTCCGGCACAGATACGCAGTATTTT
TRBD1	TRBV4-3	TRBJ2-5	once	CASSLQTGTLQETQYF	TGCGCCAGCAGCCTCCAGACAGGGACGCTACAAGAGACCCAGTACTTC
-	TRBV19	TRBJ1-1	-	CASRTQGPWAEAFF	TGTGCCAGTAGAACACAGGGTCCCTGGGCTGAAGCTTTCTTT
-	TRBV5-6	TRBJ1-1	-	CASSSIGHRNTEAFF	TGTGCCAGCAGCTCGATCGGACACCGTAACACTGAAGCTTTCTTT
-	TRBV28	TRBJ2-3	-	CASSQELSSTDTQYF	TGTGCCAGCAGCCAGGAATTGTCTAGCACAGATACGCAGTATTTT
-	TRBV7-7	TRBJ2-2	-	CASSPRPGTTNTGELFF	TGTGCTAGCAGCCCAAGACCCGGGACAACGAACACCGGGGAGCTGTTTTTT
TRBD2	TRBV7-8	TRBJ2-1	-	CASSFETSGNYNEQFF	TGTGCCAGCAGCTTCGAGACTAGCGGGAATTACAATGAGCAGTTCTTC
-	TRBV7-2	TRBJ2-1	once	CASSLFTANEQFF	TGTGCCAGCAGCTTATTTACAGCCAATGAGCAGTTCTTC
TRBD1	TRBV18	TRBJ2-2	-	CASSRGEQGATTGELFF	TGTGCCAGCTCACGGGGTGAGCAGGGGGCTACCACCGGGGAGCTGTTTTTT
TRBD2	TRBV6-1	TRBJ2-2	-	CASSERKRESGELFF	TGTGCCAGCAGTGAAAGGAAGCGGGAGTCCGGGGAGCTGTTTTTT
-	TRBV2	TRBJ2-7	-	CASSDRSGSTYEQYF	TGTGCCAGCAGTGACAGGTCCGGTTCGACCTACGAGCAGTACTTC
-	TRBV6-1	TRBJ1-1	many	CASSESRTEAFF	TGTGCCAGCAGTGAGTCGAGGACTGAAGCTTTCTTT
-	TRBV11-2	TRBJ1-2	-	CASSTRTARTVANYGYTF	TGTGCCAGCAGCACTCGGACGGCCCGGACAGTCGCCAACTATGGCTACACCTTC
-	TRBV12-3/TRBV12-4	TRBJ2-1	-	CASSLESGEQFF	TGTGCCAGCAGTCTGGAGTCCGGTGAGCAGTTCTTC
-	TRBV7-2	TRBJ2-2	-	CASSLFVRGELFF	TGTGCCAGCAGCCTCTTCGTGCGGGGGGAGCTGTTTTTT
TRBD1	TRBV3-1/TRBV3-2	TRBJ2-5	-	CASSLGTDQETQYF	TGTGCCAGCAGCCTTGGGACAGATCAAGAGACCCAGTACTTC
TRBD1	TRBV6-6	TRBJ1-5	few	CASSYHIGQAPRPQHF	TGTGCCAGCAGTTACCACATAGGACAGGCCCCTCGGCCCCAGCATTTT
-	TRBV5-8	TRBJ1-5	-	CASTPGGGRGNQPQHF	TGTGCCAGCACCCCGGGCGGGGGAAGGGGCAATCAGCCCCAGCATTTT